This TCR beta chain was observed in a study of cytomegalovirus exposure and HLA in healthy donors. As for the study in general: A subsequent analysis reported that the roughly 120 validation repertoires were produced on the same platform that had also been used for the roughly 700 first-cohort repertoires. Study-wide findings and caveats: In vitro experiments confirmed that three CMV-associated chains were specific for CMV antigens. The classifier was said to identify cytomegalovirus status with high specificity and sensitivity.

Separate from the roughly 700-subject first cohort was the 120-subject validation cohort, to which the donors belonged. The V end lost 2 bases, the J end lost 3 bases, and 11 bases lay between the germline ends. This CDR3 spans 15 amino acids. Germline values: CDR1 SGHAT, CDR2 FQNNGV. Data came from immunoSEQ multiplex PCR; TCRdb stores just in-frame clones and leaves some out. The repertoire holds around 71,000 clones, approximately 96% seen once, with under 1.5% in the top ten. In regard to this clone: Its matching antigen is unknown.

V is TRBV11-2 and J is TRBJ2-1; weak D call: TRBD2 (5 bases). This sequence originates from a man in his late teens or twenties in good health and CMV-seropositive. The sample was PBMCs. In DNA, the CDR3 is TGTGCCAGCAGCTTACCCAGCGGACTCTACAATGAGCAGTTCTTC. Translating gives CASSLPSGLYNEQFF.